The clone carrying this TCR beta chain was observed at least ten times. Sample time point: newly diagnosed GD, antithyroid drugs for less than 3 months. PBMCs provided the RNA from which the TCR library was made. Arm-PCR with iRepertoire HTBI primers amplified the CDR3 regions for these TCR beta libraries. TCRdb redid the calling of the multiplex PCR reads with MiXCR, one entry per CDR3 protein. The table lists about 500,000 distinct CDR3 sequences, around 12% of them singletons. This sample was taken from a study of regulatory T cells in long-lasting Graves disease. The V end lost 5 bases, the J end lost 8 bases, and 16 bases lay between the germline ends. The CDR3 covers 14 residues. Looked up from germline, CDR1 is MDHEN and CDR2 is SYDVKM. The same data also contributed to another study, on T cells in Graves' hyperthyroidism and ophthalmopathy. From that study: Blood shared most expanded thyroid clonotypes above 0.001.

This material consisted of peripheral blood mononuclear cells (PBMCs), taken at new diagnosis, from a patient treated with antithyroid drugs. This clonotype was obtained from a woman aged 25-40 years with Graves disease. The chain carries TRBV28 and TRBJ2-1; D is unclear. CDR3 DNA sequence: TGTGCCAGCAGTCCCAGACCTATCCCCCATGAGCAGTTCTTC. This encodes CASSPRPIPHEQFF.